This TCR beta chain was obtained from a study of molecular identifiers for immune sequencing clone quantification. As for this clonotype: Its antigen is not known. Being one base from a much bigger clone, this may be a read error.

Findings and caveats of the study: In naive cells, clones above 20 RNA copies held under 1% of molecules, whereas in effector cells they held over 99%.

TCRdb fed the PCR reads into MiXCR, producing one record per CDR3 protein. The repertoire includes a few hundred thousand distinct CDR3 sequences, 24% of them detected once, and 0.65% to 0.95% sits in the top ten. The CDR3 is 15 amino acids. The germline V gene encodes CDR1 SGHDN and CDR2 FVKESK. The TCR originated in a human donor in good health. Some libraries in this study had Jurkat cell RNA spiked in. The sample was naive CD8+ T cells from blood, with Jurkat cell RNA spiked in. The subset: FACS-sorted CD8+CD4-CCR7+CD45RA+ naive T cells. J is TRBJ2-2 and V is TRBV14; D is uncertain. The CDR3 loop reads CASSQTASNTRELFF. CDR3 sequence (DNA): TGTGCCAGCAGCCAAACGGCTTCGAACACCAGGGAGCTGTTTTTT.